One T cell receptor (beta chain) is described in this entry. The count of this clone is one. It has no known antigen specificity. Base qualities are missing; no much larger clone stands one base away. The CDR3 starts with the cysteine, ends with the phenylalanine, and has 14 residues. The CDR3 DNA has 42 bases and is translated from base 1. Trimming takes 7 bases off V and 0 bases off J; junction bases not matched to a gene: 2. The germline V gene yields MNHNS for CDR1 and SASEGT for CDR2. The sample comes from a study of shared clonotypes between healthy human individuals (dated by TCRdb to the early 2020s). As for the study more broadly: The cohort comprised a couple of women and a few men aged 18 to 49 years. For each donor, CD4 naive and CD4 memory were each given three plates, CD8 naive was given two plates, and CD8 memory was given one plate. To estimate repertoire size and how much clonotype sharing occurs between individuals, the study deeply sequenced the blood TCR repertoires of a handful of healthy adults. To increase sequencing depth and limit assay-specific biases, different laboratories used diverse techniques to prepare libraries and sequence TCR repertoires. Between about 0.85 and 10 billion PBMCs per donor were obtained by leukapheresis.

General findings and caveats noted by the study authors: Sampling was limited to blood, and TCR repertoires in tissue likely differ from TCR repertoires in blood. Rarefaction of sorted-subset datasets indicated incomplete sequencing despite the large sequencing depth. Naive subsets generally had larger estimated clonotype richness than memory subsets. Compared with non-shared clonotypes, clonotypes shared by all four sorted-subset donors had higher generation probabilities. When a few donors were compared, the shared fraction of clonotypes was around 5.1% for naive CD4, 3.5% to 4% for naive CD8, 2.3% for memory CD4, and about 0.36% for memory CD8. Pairwise subsampling indicated that sequencing depth was expected to affect the degree of clonotype sharing among donors. Because the study included only a small number of donors, the genetic and exposure-history diversity represented was limited.

The donors were healthy, HIV-negative adults who had no recently reported acute infections or vaccinations. Every donor was a Caucasian adult living in Nashville, Tennessee, USA. CD4+ T cells were enriched through magnetic negative selection, after which naive cells were positively selected on CD45RA and the remaining negative fraction served as the memory subset. After blood collection by leukapheresis, PBMCs were isolated using Ficoll-Histopaque density gradient centrifugation and then cryopreserved in the vapor phase of liquid nitrogen. Analytical flow cytometry was used to check the purity and quantity of each magnetically sorted T cell population. Each sorted fraction had its genomic DNA isolated and then quantified by UV absorbance on a Nanodrop 2000c. Using the deep immunoSEQ assay, multiplex PCR amplified TCR CDR3 regions from genomic DNA. For each cell subset, the extracted genomic DNA was distributed evenly across all wells of several immunoSEQ 96-well plates, and each plate served as one replicate. For sorted subsets, 150 to 250 ng genomic DNA, equal to tens of thousands of T cell genomes, was loaded into each replicate PCR. Purified libraries were measured with a Qubit 3.0 fluorometer, size-checked on a Bioanalyzer 2100, and measured again with the KAPA Library Quantification kit. Every immunoSEQ 96-well plate was sequenced on a dedicated single-read 150-cycle Illumina NextSeq 550 flow cell. Per the authors' processing: Because the immunoSEQ output held only junctional sequences and lacked quality scores, the filtering could not match the filtering applied to full-length reads. To assign V/J genes and CDR3, sequences were annotated against IMGT germline references using PyIR, a Python wrapper for IgBLAST v1.9. Reads were removed for weak V/J assignments (E-value above 1e-6), missing CDR3, stop codons, out-of-frame junctions, or ambiguous translated residues. V3J clonotypes were defined as sequences sharing an identical inferred V gene, J gene, and CDR3 amino acid sequence. The percentage overlap between two repertoires was calculated by dividing the number of shared unique clonotypes by the size of the smaller repertoire. Three approaches were used to assess repertoire richness: RTK rarefaction, the Chao1 estimator, and Recon v2.1 estimates of unobserved clonotypes. For all TCRbeta clonotypes obtained by the gDNA method from a few donors, generation probabilities were computed with OLGA. TCRdb provides this immuneACCESS table in a form limited to in-frame rearrangements. Some clones are lacking; in checked studies, under half of them reflect an unresolved V gene, and why the rest are absent is not known. V and J calls and clone size are copied from that table; D and trimming were computed from the DNA. The sample has hundreds of thousands of clones on record, around 67% of them singletons. Of the sample, approximately 1.6% falls within the top ten clones.

The source of this sequence is a woman in her thirties in good health. The rearranged segments are TRBV6-1 and TRBJ2-7; TRBD1 fits 11 bases in the junction. The sequenced sample consisted of memory CD4+ T cells sorted from blood. The meaning of the sample's cell subset or site label: CD45RA-negative fraction. The CDR3 corresponds to CASKGQGDSYEQYF. The bases are TGTGCCAGCAAGGGACAGGGGGACTCCTACGAGCAGTACTTC.